The subject of this entry is one T cell receptor beta chain. Which antigen it targets is not known. The record has no base qualities; no much larger clone is one base away. The library relied on the immunoSEQ multiplex PCR assay. A mixture of 60 forward primers for TCR Vbeta segments and 13 reverse primers for TCR Jbeta segments was used in the multiplex PCR. A multiplex PCR assay on genomic DNA amplified the CDR3 region of rearranged TCR beta genes. The amplified TCR beta libraries were sequenced on the Illumina HiSeq System as 87-base-pair reads. The paper's data handling went like this. A later analysis counted tens of millions of unique TCR beta chains across the 650 to 700 repertoires, and some 12 million of these chains were shared by at least two donors. Raw reads were error-corrected and collapsed into unique sequences by a nearest-neighbor algorithm in which closely related sequences were merged to remove PCR and sequencing errors. Alignment of CDR3 sequences to IMGT reference sequences was used to assign V, D and J gene segments. For a sequence to be retained, a match of at least six nucleotides was required to both a V gene segment and a J gene segment. A rearrangement counted as productive if the CDR3 had no stop codons and remained in frame with V and J, and every other rearrangement counted as non-productive. CDR3 was defined by IMGT convention, running from the second conserved V-encoded cysteine to the conserved J-encoded phenylalanine. The earlier analysis of some 580 of the donors excluded any sequence lacking an unambiguous match to a single V gene segment. An earlier analysis of 500 to 600 of the donors classified V segments as functional when productive rearrangements were above 56.7% and as segregating when the standard deviation between donors was above 5%. A statistical classification framework was built for diagnosing cytomegalovirus status from the catalog of TCR beta chain sequences. A later analysis assigned V and J genes by comparing TCR nucleotide sequences with IMGT/GENE-DB human TR gene sequences. A later analysis assigned CDR3 sequences and most-parsimonious VDJ recombination scenarios with the TCRdist pipeline. In a later analysis, each TCR beta chain was defined by its CDR3 amino acid sequence together with its V-gene family, and reads without a unique V-gene family were excluded. A later analysis removed nearly 600 highly shared, low-generation-probability nucleotide sequences to deal with suspected cross-contamination and a sequencing artifact. In a later analysis, a clonal expansion index for each public chain was calculated from normalized within-repertoire ranks of inferred template counts. A later analysis computed generation probabilities with a VDJ recombination model fitted to out-of-frame rearrangements, and checked the results against IGoR. Hypergeometric tests were used in a later analysis to score TCR-TCR, TCR-HLA and TCR-CMV co-occurrence, with a repertoire-size bias correction applied to the TCR pairs. To estimate false discovery rates, a later analysis permuted the HLA or CMV assignments 20 times. A later analysis grouped co-occurring TCRs with DBSCAN, adding TCRdist sequence similarity when clustering within HLA-allele-positive subsets. Co-occurrence clustering excluded repertoires with fewer than 30,000 or more than 120,000 public chains, plus five with anomalous nucleotide sharing. TCRdb re-hosts the immuneACCESS table, in-frame sequences only. Its copies lack some clones; in the studies checked, an unresolved V gene accounts for under half of them, and the cause for the rest is not known. From that table come the V and J calls and clone size; the DNA was used to work out D and trimming. This sample is represented by fewer than 200,000 clones; roughly 84% of them were singletons. The ten top clones hold around 0.98% of the sample.

The cohort consisted of some 730 healthy bone marrow donors. Cohort members were all nominally healthy when sampled, although unrecorded immune exposures were likely present. The donor was CMV seronegative and was included in the group of 352 seronegative cohort members. Every donor gave a peripheral blood sample, and the peripheral blood mononuclear cells from that sample were used for TCR beta sequencing. The Qiagen DNeasy Blood Extraction Kit was used to extract genomic DNA from the blood cell samples. These data originate in a study of cytomegalovirus exposure and HLA in healthy donors (dated by TCRdb to the late 2010s). About the investigation overall: In an earlier analysis of approximately 640 of the donors, 276 Gb of sequence data and 90 million to 120 million unique TCR beta sequences from 150 million to 200 million T cells were reported. An early release that covered fewer than 800 HLA-typed donors contained approximately 300 gigabases of sequencing data and around 80 million unique TCR sequences. Among the roughly 410 genotyped donors, approximately 76% belonged to the genetic ancestry cluster associated with self-reported Caucasian donors. The study aimed to test whether signatures of past pathogen exposure could be identified by cataloging public T cell receptors. Using immunosequencing, the study profiled T cell repertoires from 500 to 800 subjects and related those repertoires to cytomegalovirus serostatus. Besides the first cohort of approximately 710 subjects, a separate validation cohort made up of 120 different subjects was used. To predict cytomegalovirus infection status, the study combined high-throughput TCR immunosequencing, statistical association of individual TCRs with disease status, and machine learning. A later analysis re-examined previously published TCR beta repertoires from just over 650 donors and added high-resolution HLA genotyping to investigate patterns of TCR occurrence. The later analysis used no new phenotypic data to find candidate immune exposures, relying instead on TCR beta sequences and their occurrence across donors. An earlier analysis of around 580 of the donors used high-throughput TCR beta sequencing to judge whether each TCR beta V gene segment behaved as functional or pseudogenic. Donor age, sex, ethnicity and CMV serostatus were compiled alongside the repertoire data. Genome-wide SNP genotypes for about three fifths of the roughly 700 donors were used in a later genetic analysis, which treated that subset as a discovery cohort. All discovery cohort repertoires had been generated using a single sequencing platform. Both class I and class II loci were covered by HLA typing, at four-digit resolution. Typing coverage differed by locus: A, B, C, DRB1 and DQB1 were typed in about 620-630 donors, DQA1 in 500 to 550, DPA1 in around 600, and DPB1 in around 490. Because of strong linkage in the cohort, four to six DR-DQ haplotypes were treated as single units for association and clustering. Among roughly 370 genotyped donors of the cohort, an average of approximately 230,000 unique TCR beta nucleotide sequences were sequenced per donor, around 20% of them non-productive. The investigation overall reported the following: Linkage disequilibrium might explain the correlated functional status among segregating V segments, but an unknown experimental factor could not be ruled out. A further reported finding was that TCR beta sequences accurately predicted the HLA-A and HLA-B alleles for most subjects in the first cohort. A later genetic analysis associated a missense DCLRE1C variant with V-gene and J-gene trimming of TCR beta chains, and an independent cohort replicated the association. The only immune exposure information available for the cohort was CMV serostatus. When HLA alleles, especially DR and DQ, strongly co-occurred, attributing TCR associations to individual alleles was difficult. In a later analysis, several top co-occurrence clusters were reported to appear linked to parvovirus B19, influenza, CMV and Epstein-Barr virus. In both the original and validation cohorts, the classifier was reported to diagnose cytomegalovirus status with high specificity and sensitivity. In vitro tests confirmed that a few of the cytomegalovirus-associated TCR beta chains recognize cytomegalovirus antigens. In a later analysis, most CMV-associated TCR beta chains were found to appear HLA-restricted, with HLA associations seemingly driven largely by CMV exposure. A later analysis found that TCR association rates varied across HLA loci, with DRB1 alleles showing the most associated TCRs and HLA-C alleles the fewest. Specific HLA alleles were associated with over 15,000 TCR beta sequences at a false discovery rate of 0.05 in a later analysis. The earlier analysis of fewer than 750 of the donors excluded 15 to 20 rarely observed V segments, including chromosome 9 orphons, because counts were too low. In the study, roughly 160 TCR beta chains were listed as associated with cytomegalovirus. Most TCR sequences were observed very rarely across donors, whereas some public TCRs were present in many individuals. The sequencing pipeline was judged likely to have produced a cluster of highly shared sequence variants as a technical artifact. According to the authors, the approach could potentially be generalized to other disease states and immunological phenotypes. Presence/absence analyses assumed roughly uniform sequencing depth across donors, an assumption that may not hold. Broadly in line with IMGT annotations, most TCR beta V segments showed up in productive rearrangements about 87% or about 30% of the time in an earlier analysis of several hundred of the donors. In a later analysis, HLA-associated TCR beta chains showed more clonal expansion and lower generation probabilities than non-associated chains that were equally common. In this cohort, only TCR beta chains were sequenced, and detectable features were limited by the absence of alpha or paired-chain data. Because some donors lacked HLA typing at each locus, the association tests relied only on the typed subset. Compared with the approximately 720-donor mean, donors in an Asian-associated ancestry cluster had fewer N-insertions in productive TCRs, according to a later genetic analysis.

Material: PBMCs. This clonotype originated in a man younger than 45 in good health and CMV-seronegative.

The DNA sequence reads TGTGCCAGCAGTTACTCGAGTCTAGTCGGTGAGACCCAGTACTTC. This is translated as CASSYSSLVGETQYF. The chain employs TRBV6-6 and TRBJ2-5; the D gene lacks a confident call. Inclusive of the bounding cysteine and phenylalanine, the CDR3 is 15 residues long. This entry keeps only the CDR3 DNA: 45 bases, framed from base 1. For CDR1 and CDR2, the germline V gene (reference sequence) lists MNHNY and SVGAGI. The trim is 0 bases for V and 5 bases for J, with a gap of 13 bases between the germline ends.